This T cell receptor (beta chain) originates from a study of Ad26.COV2.S vaccination and SARS-CoV-2 variants. The method was immunoSEQ multiplex PCR; TCRdb's version includes in-frame clones alone and lacks a portion of them. The data show about 480,000 clones, with about 83% seen just once and over 10% held by the top ten. CDR1 is SGHDT and CDR2 is YYEEEE in the germline V gene. The CDR3 is 13 amino acids. Between the trimmed V and J ends, which lost 4 bases and 6 bases, there was a span of 10 bases. Regarding the study as a whole: Estimates derived from TCR breadth and depth analyses may have underestimated total T cell responses. Greater spike-specific TCR breadth was seen in vaccine recipients than in placebo recipients.

As to this clone: Antigen specificity is unknown.

Treatment denoted: 15 to 20 received Ad26.COV2.S at low or high dose, single or two shots; about 5 received placebo; per-sample allocation not given. After the first vaccine or placebo injection, samples were drawn on day 63. Boston supplied an adult donor aged 18-55 years. The chain employs TRBV5-6 and TRBJ2-2; no clear D gene. The TCR sequence derives from a person aged 18-65 years who received the Ad26.COV2.S COVID-19 vaccine or a placebo. Sequencing was performed on peripheral blood, taken in a trial of Ad26.COV2.S vaccine versus placebo. The CDR3 loop is CASSPRRAGELFF. CDR3 coding DNA: TGTGCCAGCAGCCCCCGACGAGCCGGGGAGCTGTTTTTT. The full variable domain, completed using reference TRBV5-6 and TRBJ2-2, is DAGVTQSPTHLIKTRGQQVTLRCSPKSGHDTVSWYQQALGQGPQFIFQYYEEEERQRGNFPDRFSGHQFPNYSSELNVNALLLGDSALYLCASSPRRAGELFFGEGSRLTVL.